This T cell receptor (beta chain) was identified in a study of cytomegalovirus exposure and HLA in healthy donors. J gave up 2 bases and V 1 base, and 1 base lay outside the gene matches. CDR1 and CDR2 (germline): SGHRS, YFSETQ. The CDR3 has 14 residues. The PCR used 60 Vbeta and 13 Jbeta primers. Clones were read by immunoSEQ multiplex PCR, and TCRdb kept only the in-frame ones, dropping some. This table has roughly 110,000 clones, about 76% appearing once. The material sequenced was PBMCs. The chain has TRBV5-1 and TRBJ2-7, with 9 bases fitting TRBD2. This clonotype was obtained from a woman aged 40 to 50 in good health and CMV-seropositive. The CDR3 bases are TGCGCCAGCAGCTTGATAGCGGGGGCCTACGAGCAGTACTTC. This translates into CASSLIAGAYEQYF. The variable domain in full, completed from reference TRBV5-1 and TRBJ2-7, reads KAGVTQTPRYLIKTRGQQVTLSCSPISGHRSVSWYQQTPGQGLQFLFEYFSETQRNKGNFPGRFSGRQFSNSRSEMNVSTLELGDSALYLCASSLIAGAYEQYFGPGTRLTVT.